The 23 T cell receptor beta chains presented below share a single source sample, sequenced in a study of beta chain features in type 1 diabetes. Study results and caveats: A moderate, significant TCRB CDR3 shortening appeared in type 1 diabetes across four CD4+ subsets.

These TCRs are of unknown antigen specificity. TCRB transcripts that were expressed got sequenced, as all of the isolated RNA had been reverse transcribed. Generated by immunoSEQ multiplex PCR, the TCRdb table keeps only in-frame clones and is missing some. There are over 650,000 clones in the sample; more than 13% occur only once, and nearly 0.04% lies in the top ten. Sequences were obtained from naive CD4+ T cells from blood. Receptors were obtained from a man between 18 and 29 years old with type 1 diabetes.

This clone has only a few counts. This rearrangement joins TRBV7-2 to TRBJ1-5, with unresolved D. There are 14 residues in the CDR3. The V end lost 5 bases, the J end lost 7 bases, and 15 bases lay between the germline ends. In germline, CDR1 is SGHTA, CDR2 FQGNSA. The chain's CDR3 is CASSPGQVGQPQHF. As DNA, the CDR3 is TGTGCCAGCAGCCCCGGTCAGGTAGGACAGCCCCAGCATTTT.

As concerns this clone: An end of the junction does not agree with germline; a read error may underlie this. This chain joins TRBV7-7 and TRBJ2-3, with no clear D. Germline V gene data show CDR1 as SSHAT and CDR2 as FNYEAQ (reference sequence). The CDR3 spans 16 residues. The CDR3 bases are TGTGCTAGCAGCTTAAGTGGACCCGGGAGCACAGATACGCAGTATTTT. Amino acids: CASSLSGPGSTDTQYF.

The chain links TRBV29-1 to TRBJ1-2, with D perhaps matching TRBD1 (5 bases). V was pared by 2 bases and J by 4 bases, with 11 bases between. Germline CDR1 is SQVTM and CDR2 is ANQGSEA. The CDR3 contains 13 residues. CDR3 DNA: TGCAGCGTTGAAATCCAGGGCTTCTATGGCTACACCTTC. Amino acids: CSVEIQGFYGYTF.

This clone was seen a few times. V and J are TRBV7-2 and TRBJ2-2; D perhaps matches TRBD1 (6 bases). Per the germline V gene, CDR1 is SGHTA and CDR2 is FQGNSA. CDR3 length: 15 residues. Trimming shortened V by 5 bases and J by 4 bases, and 14 bases separated the two germline ends. CDR3: CASSVGQLTTGELFF. In DNA form, the CDR3 reads TGTGCCAGCAGCGTTGGACAGTTGACCACCGGGGAGCTGTTTTTT. The full variable domain, with the rest looked up from reference TRBV7-2 and TRBJ2-2, is GAGVSQSPSNKVTEKGKDVELRCDPISGHTALYWYRQSLGQGLEFLIYFQGNSAPDKSGLPSDRFSAERTGGSVSTLTIQRTQQEDSAVYLCASSVGQLTTGELFFGEGSRLTVL.

This clone turned up a few times. This rearrangement joins TRBV7-2 to TRBJ1-5; 7 positions match TRBD1. Trimming removed 8 bases from V and 2 bases from J; junction bases left unmatched: 6. The CDR3 loop spans 14 amino acids. Germline V gives CDR1 SGHTA, CDR2 FQGNSA. CDR3 sequence reads: CASAPGGRNQPQHF. Written as DNA, the CDR3 is TGTGCCAGCGCCCCAGGGGGGCGCAATCAGCCCCAGCATTTT.

The chain carries TRBV4-1 and TRBJ2-2; no clear D gene. V was clipped by 4 bases and J by 6 bases, with 18 bases between them. The CDR3 is 16 amino acids. The germline V gene encodes CDR1 MGHRA and CDR2 YSYEKL. The CDR3 loop is CASSPPLGQLSGELFF. DNA for the CDR3: TGCGCCAGCAGCCCACCCCTAGGTCAGTTATCCGGGGAGCTGTTTTTT.

This sequence joins TRBV7-9 and TRBJ2-5; maybe TRBD1 (5 bases). V dropped 2 bases and J dropped 3 bases, with 10 bases sitting between them. Germline CDR1 and CDR2: SEHNR and FQNEAQ (reference sequence). The CDR3 spans 14 residues. CDR3 in amino acids: CASSLNNRKETQYF. Here the CDR3 DNA reads TGTGCCAGCAGCTTAAACAACAGGAAAGAGACCCAGTACTTC.

This clone was detected a few times. This rearrangement joins TRBV2 to TRBJ2-2, with D uncertain. V lost 7 bases and J 3 bases, leaving 12 bases between the germline ends. Germline CDR1 and CDR2: SNHLY and FYNNEI. The CDR3 totals 14 residues. The CDR3 region has the DNA TGTGCCAGCAAGGAACGGTGGGACACCGGGGAGCTGTTTTTT. Its protein is CASKERWDTGELFF. The whole variable domain, filled in from reference TRBV2 and TRBJ2-2, reads EPEVTQTPSHQVTQMGQEVILRCVPISNHLYFYWYRQILGQKVEFLVSFYNNEISEKSEIFDDQFSVERPDGSNFTLKIRSTKLEDSAMYFCASKERWDTGELFFGEGSRLTVL.

This clone was counted a few times. This chain links TRBV15 with TRBJ1-1; 8 bases map to TRBD1. CDR1 is LNHNV, CDR2 YYDKDF, per germline (reference sequence). This CDR3 is built from 13 residues. Losses at the gene ends were 9 bases for V and 4 bases for J; bases not matched to a gene: 7. DNA for the CDR3: TGTGCCACTGAGCAGGGGGCGAGCACTGAAGCTTTCTTT. Encoded protein: CATEQGASTEAFF.

The V call is TRBV6-5, the J call TRBJ2-7; 7 bases map to TRBD1. This CDR3 region has 14 residues. V lost 6 bases, J lost 3 bases, and 8 bases stayed unmatched. Germline V gene lookup returns CDR1 MNHEY and CDR2 SVGAGI. The CDR3 bases are TGTGCCAGCAGAAACAGGGGCAGAGACTACGAGCAGTACTTC. Translated, it gives CASRNRGRDYEQYF.

This chain joins TRBV7-9 and TRBJ2-7; TRBD1 matches 8 bases. CDR3 size: 15 residues. V lost 5 bases and J lost 3; bases outside the gene matches: 9. Per the germline V gene, CDR1 is SEHNR and CDR2 is FQNEAQ (reference sequence). The CDR3 region has the DNA TGTGCCAGCAGCCGAGGGACAGGTAGTATCTACGAGCAGTACTTC. It codes for CASSRGTGSIYEQYF.

The chain's CDR3 is CASSLPVSSGRYEQYF. For the CDR3, the DNA is TGTGCCAGCAGCCTCCCGGTGTCTAGCGGGAGGTACGAGCAGTACTTC. The chain recombines TRBV4-2 with TRBJ2-7, with 11 bases fitting TRBD2. CDR1 LGHNA and CDR2 YNFKEQ come from the germline V gene. The V segment lost 4 bases and the J segment 4 bases; nucleotides outside the gene matches: 9. The CDR3 runs to 16 residues.

This clone is a singleton in its sample. J is TRBJ2-5 and V is TRBV7-2; D tentatively reads TRBD1 or TRBD2 (5 bases each). V shed 5 bases and J shed 2 bases, with 24 bases lying between them. Germline CDR1 SGHTA, CDR2 FQGNSA. The CDR3 covers 18 residues. CDR3 nucleotides: TGTGCCAGCAGCCACCCGTTGGGGCAGGGCGGGCGGCAAGAGACCCAGTACTTC. Protein product: CASSHPLGQGGRQETQYF.

This clone was counted only a few times. The chain recombines TRBV29-1 with TRBJ2-5; TRBD1 aligns across 7 bases. V shed 4 bases, J shed 2 bases, and the junction held 4 bases outside the gene matches. This CDR3 spans 13 amino acids. Looked up from germline, CDR1 is SQVTM and CDR2 is ANQGSEA. CDR3 protein: CSVARDRQETQYF. As DNA, the CDR3 is TGCAGCGTTGCCCGGGACAGACAAGAGACCCAGTACTTC.

V is TRBV29-1 and J is TRBJ1-1, with D possibly matching TRBD1 (5 bases). This CDR3 has 14 amino acids. Germline CDR1 reads SQVTM; CDR2 reads ANQGSEA. Trimming pared 5 bases from V and 5 bases from J, leaving 18 bases between. The CDR3, as DNA: TGCAGCGTTATAGAGGGTGCAGGGCTTACTGAAGCTTTCTTT. Amino acids: CSVIEGAGLTEAFF.

The chain joins TRBV5-4 to TRBJ2-7; TRBD1 might be the D (5 bases). V was shortened by 0 bases and J by 1 base, with 8 bases between the two germline ends. The germline V gene has CDR1 SGHNT and CDR2 YYREEE (reference sequence). This CDR3 region has 14 residues. The CDR3 reads CASSLGAGSYEQYF. The DNA of the CDR3 is TGTGCCAGCAGCTTGGGGGCAGGGTCCTACGAGCAGTACTTC.

The DNA of the CDR3 is TGCGCCAGCAGCTTGGCCGGCAGGGGACCCGGGGAGCTGTTTTTT. Protein product: CASSLAGRGPGELFF. The gene calls are TRBV5-1 and TRBJ2-2; a possible D gene is TRBD1 (6 bases). The length of the CDR3 is 15 residues. Trimming removed 0 bases from V and 6 bases from J, with 12 bases in between. Germline V gives CDR1 SGHRS, CDR2 YFSETQ.

The chain uses TRBV14 and TRBJ1-2; the D is unclear. The CDR3 has 15 residues. Deletions cut 1 base from V and 2 bases from J, with 11 bases between. The germline V gene has CDR1 SGHDN and CDR2 FVKESK. Here the CDR3 DNA reads TGTGCCAGCAGCCAAGGTCGGGTAGGGAACTATGGCTACACCTTC. Translated: CASSQGRVGNYGYTF.

This clone was seen only a few times. The J gene is TRBJ2-7, the V gene TRBV9, with 8 positions matching TRBD1. The germline V gene encodes CDR1 SGDLS and CDR2 YYNGEE. The CDR3 spans 14 residues. J lost 2 bases, V lost 3 bases, and 4 bases had no gene match. The CDR3 DNA reads TGTGCCAGCAGCGAGGACAGGGAGGCCTACGAGCAGTACTTC. This encodes CASSEDREAYEQYF.

The V gene is TRBV30, the J gene TRBJ2-6; TRBD1 agrees at 8 bases. Germline CDR1 and CDR2: GTSNPN and SVGIG (reference sequence). After removal of 6 bases from V and 4 bases from J, the junction contained 14 bases not matched to a gene. This CDR3 comprises 17 residues. The CDR3 region has the DNA TGTGCCTGTACGACAGGGGCCCGGCTAGGAGGGGCCAACGTCCTGACTTTC. It is translated as CACTTGARLGGANVLTF. Looking up the rest from reference TRBV30 and TRBJ2-6 gives the full variable domain: SQTIHQWPATLVQPVGSPLSLECTVEGTSNPNLYWYRQAAGRGLQLLFYSVGIGQISSEVPQNLSASRPQDRQFILSSKKLLLSDSGFYLCACTTGARLGGANVLTFGAGSRLTVL.

The chain has TRBV7-6 and TRBJ1-5; D ambiguous. The ends were cut back, 0 bases at V and 8 bases at J, with 8 bases in the middle. Germline loops: CDR1 SGHVS, CDR2 FNYEAQ. The CDR3 consists of 13 residues. CDR3 region: CASSLALWEPQHF. DNA for the CDR3: TGTGCCAGCAGCTTAGCGCTTTGGGAGCCCCAGCATTTT.

This chain connects TRBV7-2 to TRBJ2-7; tentatively, D is TRBD1 or TRBD2 (6 bases each). Deletions cut 4 bases from V and 1 base from J, with 14 bases between. Looked up from germline, CDR1 is SGHTA and CDR2 is FQGNSA. The CDR3 spans 15 residues. This CDR3 is CASSYTGRGSYEQYF. In DNA, the CDR3 is TGTGCCAGCAGCTATACAGGGCGGGGTTCCTACGAGCAGTACTTC.

This clone was observed a few times. V and J are TRBV5-6 and TRBJ1-2; no definite D call. The V gene lost 5 bases and the J gene lost 4 bases, with 18 bases spanning the gap. Per germline, CDR1 SGHDT and CDR2 YYEEEE. The CDR3 is 15 residues long. The CDR3 loop is CASSSPRDAAYGYTF. In DNA, the CDR3 is TGTGCCAGCAGTTCTCCCCGTGATGCAGCCTATGGCTACACCTTC.